What follows are 20 T cell receptor beta chains derived from one specimen sequenced in a study of cytomegalovirus exposure and HLA in healthy donors. The primer mix had 60 Vbeta and 13 Jbeta primers. TCRdb's table, derived via immunoSEQ multiplex PCR, lists solely in-frame clones and lacks some. The sample carries about 100,000 clones, approximately 77% recorded once. The source material was PBMCs. All receptors come from a male donor in good health and CMV-seropositive.

This chain uses TRBV28 with TRBJ2-1, with a possible D match to TRBD1 (6 bases). The CDR3 is 12 residues long. Germline V gives CDR1 MDHEN, CDR2 SYDVKM. V shed 7 bases and J shed 8 bases, with 12 bases lying between them. CDR3 amino acids: CASNIQGDEQFF. CDR3 sequence (DNA): TGTGCCAGCAATATACAGGGAGATGAGCAGTTCTTC.

The chain is built from TRBV5-1 and TRBJ2-7; possible D gene TRBD2, 5 bases. The CDR3 consists of 15 residues. V dropped 5 bases and J dropped 3 bases, with 18 bases sitting between them. Germline loops: CDR1 SGHRS, CDR2 YFSETQ. This CDR3 is CASRREPTSLYEQYF. The CDR3 DNA follows: TGCGCCAGCAGGAGGGAGCCGACTTCCCTCTACGAGCAGTACTTC.

V gene TRBV4-2 combines with J gene TRBJ2-7; tentative D call: TRBD2 (5 bases). Trimming shortened V by 10 bases and J by 7 bases, and 17 bases separated the two germline ends. There are 12 residues in the CDR3. The germline CDR1 and CDR2 sequences are LGHNA and YNFKEQ. The CDR3 is CATSQGPGEQYF. CDR3 DNA: TGTGCCACCTCCCAAGGGCCGGGGGAGCAGTACTTC.

This chain connects TRBV4-1 to TRBJ2-5; 10 bases match TRBD1. The CDR3 has 16 amino acids. Germline CDR1 MGHRA, CDR2 YSYEKL. Losses at the gene ends were 2 bases for V and 6 bases for J; bases not matched to a gene: 9. Here the CDR3 DNA reads TGCGCCAGCAGCCAACACACCGGGACAGGGGAAAAGACCCAGTACTTC. Its protein is CASSQHTGTGEKTQYF.

This sequence joins TRBV11-3 and TRBJ1-1, with D perhaps matching TRBD1 (5 bases). Germline values: CDR1 SGHNT, CDR2 YENEEA. The CDR3 has 15 residues. V dropped 5 bases and J dropped 6 bases, with 19 bases sitting between them. CDR3 DNA sequence: TGTGCCAGCAGCCCTTCGGGGGTGGGGTGGGCTGAAGCTTTCTTT. It encodes CASSPSGVGWAEAFF.

The chain uses TRBV7-9 and TRBJ1-2; 8 nucleotides agree with TRBD1. Germline V gene lookup returns CDR1 SEHNR and CDR2 FQNEAQ (reference sequence). The CDR3 loop spans 15 amino acids. The V segment lost 2 bases and the J segment 7 bases; nucleotides outside the gene matches: 9. The CDR3 DNA reads TGTGCCAGCAGCTTAAGCATCGGACAGGGACCTGGCTACACCTTC. Amino acids: CASSLSIGQGPGYTF. The complete variable domain, with remaining parts taken from reference TRBV7-9 and TRBJ1-2, reads DTGVSQNPRHKITKRGQNVTFRCDPISEHNRLYWYRQTLGQGPEFLTYFQNEAQLEKSRLLSDRFSAERPKGSFSTLEIQRTEQGDSAMYLCASSLSIGQGPGYTFGSGTRLTVV.

The chain joins TRBV18 to TRBJ2-7; D might be TRBD2 (6 bases). Trimming took off 2 bases at V and 3 bases at J, with 11 bases between the two ends. CDR3 length: 14 residues. Germline values: CDR1 KGHSH, CDR2 LQKENI. CDR3: CASSPNLSGYEQYF. Here the CDR3 DNA reads TGTGCCAGCTCACCAAACCTTAGCGGCTACGAGCAGTACTTC.

The V call is TRBV11-3, the J call TRBJ2-1; 7 bases are a match to TRBD2. V gave up 5 bases and J gave up 3 bases; unmatched junction bases: 7. Per the germline V gene, CDR1 is SGHNT and CDR2 is YENEEA. This CDR3 is built from 15 residues. The CDR3 loop is CASSLGAGNYNEQFF. CDR3 bases: TGTGCCAGCAGCCTAGGAGCGGGGAACTACAATGAGCAGTTCTTC.

The chain couples TRBV2 to TRBJ2-7, with TRBD2 matching 16 bases. CDR3 length: 15 residues. Trimming cost V 7 bases and J 7 bases; bases outside gene matches: 7. Germline V gives CDR1 SNHLY, CDR2 FYNNEI. CDR3 coding DNA: TGTGCCAGCAACCTGGGACTAGCGGGAGGGCGAGAGCAGTACTTC. Its translation: CASNLGLAGGREQYF. Filled out from reference TRBV2 and TRBJ2-7, the complete variable domain reads EPEVTQTPSHQVTQMGQEVILRCVPISNHLYFYWYRQILGQKVEFLVSFYNNEISEKSEIFDDQFSVERPDGSNFTLKIRSTKLEDSAMYFCASNLGLAGGREQYFGPGTRLTVT.

For the CDR3, the DNA is TGTGCCAGCAGTTTAAGGGTTGCTAGCGGAGGGGGAACCGGGGAGCTGTTTTTT. This translates into CASSLRVASGGGTGELFF. V gene TRBV27 combines with J gene TRBJ2-2; weak D call: TRBD2 (7 bases). The V gene's germline CDR1 is MNHEY and CDR2 SMNVEV (reference sequence). V gave up 2 bases and J gave up 5 bases, with 21 bases separating them. The CDR3 length is 18 residues.

The rearrangement links TRBV11-1 to TRBJ1-4, with no clear D. Germline CDR1 and CDR2: SGHAT and FQDESV (reference sequence). V gave up 6 bases and J gave up 5 bases, with 10 bases separating them. This CDR3 region has 13 residues. The CDR3 coding sequence is TGTGCCAGCAGTCCCGGTTTGAATGAAAAACTGTTTTTT. Its protein product is CASSPGLNEKLFF.

As to this clone: The sample contains more than one DNA sequence encoding this CDR3. The chain is built from TRBV7-9 and TRBJ1-2, with no clear D. The length of the CDR3 is 14 residues. Trimming pared 5 bases from V and 5 bases from J, leaving 15 bases between. CDR1 SEHNR and CDR2 FQNEAQ come from the germline V gene (reference sequence). CDR3 nucleotide sequence: TGTGCCAGCAGCCTCGAAGGAGCGGGATATGGCTACACCTTC. Translating it yields CASSLEGAGYGYTF. The full variable domain, completed using reference TRBV7-9 and TRBJ1-2, is DTGVSQNPRHKITKRGQNVTFRCDPISEHNRLYWYRQTLGQGPEFLTYFQNEAQLEKSRLLSDRFSAERPKGSFSTLEIQRTEQGDSAMYLCASSLEGAGYGYTFGSGTRLTVV.

This clone appeared once. This chain connects TRBV7-2 to TRBJ2-7; TRBD2 matches 8 bases. The germline gives CDR1 SGHTA, CDR2 FQGNSA. J gave up 4 bases and V 8 bases, and 7 bases lay outside the gene matches. This CDR3 has 13 residues. The CDR3 reads CASGGASGYEQYF. The CDR3 region has the DNA TGTGCCAGCGGGGGGGCTAGCGGGTACGAGCAGTACTTC.

This clone was observed a single time. The rearrangement joins TRBV5-1 to TRBJ2-3, with D perhaps TRBD1 (5 bases). V was clipped by 5 bases and J by 0 bases, with 13 bases between them. Germline assignment: CDR1 SGHRS and CDR2 YFSETQ. This CDR3 has 15 amino acids. CDR3 sequence reads: CASRAEGASTDTQYF. The CDR3 DNA sequence: TGCGCCAGCAGGGCGGAAGGGGCTAGCACAGATACGCAGTATTTT.

This clone was seen only a few times. This chain joins TRBV4-2 and TRBJ2-1; D perhaps matches TRBD1 (6 bases). This CDR3 is 17 amino acids long. Between the trimmed V and J ends, which lost 0 bases and 1 base, there was a span of 13 bases. CDR1 is LGHNA, CDR2 YNFKEQ, per germline. CDR3 in amino acids: CASSQEGAVGSYNEQFF. The CDR3 nucleotides are TGTGCCAGCAGCCAAGAGGGGGCCGTGGGTTCCTACAATGAGCAGTTCTTC.

This chain joins TRBV4-1 and TRBJ1-2; possibly TRBD1 for D (6 bases). The ends were cut back, 0 bases at V and 8 bases at J, with 22 bases in the middle. The V gene's germline CDR1 is MGHRA and CDR2 YSYEKL. The CDR3 is 17 amino acids. The CDR3 nucleotides read TGCGCCAGCAGCCAAGATCTCGAGGGGATCCTAGGGGGAGGCTACACCTTC. It encodes CASSQDLEGILGGGYTF.

The rearrangement links TRBV7-9 to TRBJ2-7; D not resolved. The CDR3 has 12 amino acids. Germline V gives CDR1 SEHNR, CDR2 FQNEAQ (reference sequence). Deletions cut 5 bases from V and 3 bases from J, with 8 bases between. The chain's CDR3 is CASSLFVYEQYF. The CDR3 coding sequence is TGTGCCAGCAGCCTTTTCGTCTACGAGCAGTACTTC.

The V and J genes are TRBV20-1 and TRBJ1-3; D remains ambiguous. The V gene's germline CDR1 is DFQATT and CDR2 SNEGSKA (reference sequence). The CDR3 loop spans 11 amino acids. The V end lost 2 bases, the J end lost 4 bases, and 3 bases lay between the germline ends. CDR3 amino acids: CSARQGNTIYF. For the CDR3, the DNA is TGCAGTGCTAGACAGGGAAACACCATATATTTT.

This chain uses TRBV28 with TRBJ2-7; TRBD2 matches 9 bases. V shed 2 bases and J 3 bases; nucleotides not matched to a gene: 2. The CDR3 totals 14 residues. Germline assignment: CDR1 MDHEN and CDR2 SYDVKM. The CDR3 spells CASSLTSGFYEQYF. CDR3 DNA sequence: TGTGCCAGCAGTTTAACTAGCGGGTTCTACGAGCAGTACTTC.

The chain joins TRBV9 to TRBJ1-2; the match to TRBD1 covers 7 bases. The V segment lost 3 bases and the J segment 5 bases; nucleotides outside the gene matches: 4. Germline lookup yields CDR1 SGDLS and CDR2 YYNGEE. The CDR3 sequence is 13 residues long. The CDR3 coding sequence is TGTGCCAGCAGCGGCGTACAGGGGTATGGCTACACCTTC. This translates into CASSGVQGYGYTF.